These 5 T cell receptor beta chains were sequenced from one sample in a study of T cell responses to AZD1222 COVID-19 vaccine. Here immunoSEQ multiplex PCR was the method, and the copy in TCRdb shows in-frame clones only, minus some. The sample lists some 180,000 clones; 90% to 95% were seen once. The sample was peripheral blood, taken 28 days after the second AZD1222 dose. The source of these receptors is an adult who received the AZD1222 COVID-19 vaccine.

V and J are TRBV10-3 and TRBJ1-6; weak D call: TRBD1 (6 bases). The CDR3 loop spans 15 amino acids. Between the trimmed V and J ends, which lost 4 bases and 7 bases, there was a span of 14 bases. Germline loops: CDR1 ENHRY, CDR2 SYGVKD. Here the CDR3 reads CAISARDNNNSPLHF. DNA of the CDR3: TGTGCCATCAGTGCCCGGGACAATAACAATTCACCCCTCCACTTT.

The chain joins TRBV19 to TRBJ1-6; TRBD1 is a possible D gene (5 bases). The V and J ends lost 6 bases and 10 bases respectively, with 19 bases between them. CDR1 and CDR2 from the germline V gene are LNHDA and SQIVND (reference sequence). The CDR3 runs 15 residues. Here the CDR3 DNA reads TGTGCCAGTAGCCAATCGACAGTCTGGCAATCACCCCTCCACTTT. Its protein product is CASSQSTVWQSPLHF.

The rearrangement uses TRBV13 and TRBJ2-1; 7 positions match TRBD1. With 0 bases clipped from V and 6 bases from J, the junction kept 2 bases outside the gene matches. This CDR3 has 14 residues. In germline, CDR1 is PRHDT, CDR2 FYEKMQ (reference sequence). DNA of the CDR3: TGTGCCAGCAGCTTAGGGAGGGGGCTCAATGAGCAGTTCTTC. It codes for CASSLGRGLNEQFF.

This clone was detected only once. J is TRBJ2-7 and V is TRBV11-2; no reliable D call. Germline assignment: CDR1 SGHAT and CDR2 FQNNGV. The CDR3 consists of 16 residues. V lost 1 base to trimming and J lost 4 bases, with 17 bases between them. The CDR3 nucleotides are TGTGCCAGCAGCTTAGGCATAGGTCGATGGGGTTACGAGCAGTACTTC. Amino acid sequence: CASSLGIGRWGYEQYF.

The J gene is TRBJ2-7, the V gene TRBV12-5; a possible D gene is TRBD2 (6 bases). V was trimmed by 6 bases and J by 5 bases, leaving 20 bases between them. The CDR3 is made up of 15 amino acids. Germline V gene lookup returns CDR1 LGHNT and CDR2 FRNRAP. In nucleotides, the CDR3 is TGTGCTAGTGGCCCTGGGACTCAAGCCCCCAACGAGCAGTACTTC. Its translation is CASGPGTQAPNEQYF.